The rows below give T cell receptor beta chains drawn from one sample of a study of T cells after yellow fever vaccination. TCRdb redid the calling of the 5' RACE reads with MiXCR, one entry per CDR3 protein. This table has 250,000 to 400,000 distinct CDR3 sequences, about 4% appearing once. The sample in question was PBMCs, obtained 5 days after the yellow fever booster vaccination. The receptors shown here come from a man between 18 and 35 years old who received the YFV17D yellow fever vaccine. Both conserved end residues are part of each CDR3. D genes are given only for firm matches. Not all rows give a size; the values are once, few, many and, for expanded clones, a class.

j_gene: TRBJ1-4; abundance: many; d_gene: NA; len: 16; v_gene: TRBV5-1; CDR3nt: TGCGCCAGCAGGACCGACAGCGGGGCACCTAATGAAAAACTGTTTTTT; CDR3aa: CASRTDSGAPNEKLFF
j_gene: TRBJ2-5; abundance: NA; d_gene: TRBD2; len: 14; v_gene: TRBV9; CDR3nt: TGTGCCAGCAGCGTAGACGGCGGGGGTGAGACCCAGTACTTC; CDR3aa: CASSVDGGGETQYF
j_gene: TRBJ2-2; abundance: NA; d_gene: TRBD2; len: 15; v_gene: TRBV7-3; CDR3nt: TGTGCCAGCAGTCAGACTAGCGGGGGGTCCGGGGAGCTGTTTTTT; CDR3aa: CASSQTSGGSGELFF
j_gene: TRBJ2-1; abundance: many; d_gene: NA; len: 14; v_gene: TRBV5-1; CDR3nt: TGCGCCAGCAGCTTGGCGGGGGACCACAATGAGCAGTTCTTC; CDR3aa: CASSLAGDHNEQFF
j_gene: TRBJ1-3; abundance: many; d_gene: NA; len: 17; v_gene: TRBV4-1; CDR3nt: TGCGCCAGCAGCCAAGAGGCCGGACTTAGCTCTGGAAACACCATATATTTT; CDR3aa: CASSQEAGLSSGNTIYF
j_gene: TRBJ2-3; abundance: few; d_gene: NA; len: 15; v_gene: TRBV7-2; CDR3nt: TGTGCCAGCAGCTCCTGGGGGGGCGTGACAGATACGCAGTATTTT; CDR3aa: CASSSWGGVTDTQYF
j_gene: TRBJ1-1; abundance: many; d_gene: TRBD1; len: 14; v_gene: TRBV10-3; CDR3nt: TGTGCCATCAGTGGGCAGGGGGCTGGCACTGAAGCTTTCTTT; CDR3aa: CAISGQGAGTEAFF
j_gene: TRBJ2-1; abundance: few; d_gene: TRBD2; len: 16; v_gene: TRBV4-2; CDR3nt: TGTGCCAGCAGCCAGACGGGACTAGCGGTCTACAATGAGCAGTTCTTC; CDR3aa: CASSQTGLAVYNEQFF
j_gene: TRBJ1-5; abundance: many; d_gene: NA; len: 15; v_gene: TRBV7-2; CDR3nt: TGTGCCAGCAGCTTAGGTCAGGCAGGGAATCAGCCCCAGCATTTT; CDR3aa: CASSLGQAGNQPQHF
j_gene: TRBJ2-3; abundance: few; d_gene: TRBD1; len: 15; v_gene: TRBV29-1; CDR3nt: TGCAGCGTGCGTCGAGGGGGCTTTTCGACAGATACGCAGTATTTT; CDR3aa: CSVRRGGFSTDTQYF
j_gene: TRBJ1-4; abundance: few; d_gene: TRBD1; len: 16; v_gene: TRBV7-9; CDR3nt: TGTGCCAGCAGCGCCTTGACAGGGACTGAAAATGAAAAACTGTTTTTT; CDR3aa: CASSALTGTENEKLFF
j_gene: TRBJ2-5; abundance: NA; d_gene: TRBD2; len: 15; v_gene: TRBV7-2; CDR3nt: TGTGCCAGCAGAACCTATAGCGGGGTACAAGAGACCCAGTACTTC; CDR3aa: CASRTYSGVQETQYF
j_gene: TRBJ2-1; abundance: NA; d_gene: NA; len: 14; v_gene: TRBV6-5; CDR3nt: TGTGCCAGCAGTTACGGGACTTCCTACAATGAGCAGTTCTTC; CDR3aa: CASSYGTSYNEQFF
j_gene: TRBJ1-1; abundance: NA; d_gene: NA; len: 13; v_gene: TRBV29-1; CDR3nt: TGCAGCGTGGCCCCTGATTTCGGGACTGTAGCTTTCTTT; CDR3aa: CSVAPDFGTVAFF
j_gene: TRBJ2-3; abundance: once; d_gene: TRBD2; len: 19; v_gene: TRBV28; CDR3nt: TGTGCCAGCAGTTTGCTGATGGAGGCTAGCGGGGGGTCCACAGATACGCAGTATTTT; CDR3aa: CASSLLMEASGGSTDTQYF
j_gene: TRBJ1-1; abundance: NA; d_gene: NA; len: 17; v_gene: TRBV6-2/TRBV6-3; CDR3nt: TGTGCCAGCAGTGAGCCTCCCATGTGGACGGAGAACACTGAAGCTTCCTTT; CDR3aa: CASSEPPMWTENTEASF
j_gene: TRBJ1-5; abundance: NA; d_gene: NA; len: 12; v_gene: TRBV2; CDR3nt: TGTGCCAGCGGGCGGGAGGGGCAGCCCCAGCATTTT; CDR3aa: CASGREGQPQHF
j_gene: TRBJ2-3; abundance: NA; d_gene: TRBD1; len: 14; v_gene: TRBV29-1; CDR3nt: TGCAGCGTTGGATACAGGGGACGCACAGATACGCAGTATTTT; CDR3aa: CSVGYRGRTDTQYF
j_gene: TRBJ2-1; abundance: few; d_gene: TRBD1; len: 18; v_gene: TRBV4-2; CDR3nt: TGTGCCAGCAGCCAACCGGGACAGGGGCCAAACTTTTACAATGAGCAGTTCTTC; CDR3aa: CASSQPGQGPNFYNEQFF
j_gene: TRBJ1-2; abundance: many; d_gene: NA; len: 15; v_gene: TRBV7-2; CDR3nt: TGTGCCAGCACCCCTCCCACGACAGCCGTCTATGGCTACACCTTC; CDR3aa: CASTPPTTAVYGYTF